This is a list of T cell receptor beta chains from one sample in a study of immune cell composition in non-small cell lung cancer. Sequencing was performed with immunoSEQ multiplex PCR; in TCRdb, only in-frame clones are kept and a portion is missing. This table has about 3,100 clones, about 70% appearing once. The specimen was non-adjacent lung tissue. The source of these receptors is a human donor with non-small cell lung cancer. The CDR3 runs from the conserved cysteine through the conserved F or W. The D gene is left open where the match is weak. Clone size is not always given. Where it is, it says once, few, many or a class for expanded clones.

J gene: TRBJ2-7; D gene: TRBD1; clone size: once; V gene: TRBV7-8; CDR3 DNA: TGTGCCAGCAGCTCCCGGGACAGAAATTACGAGCAGTACTTC; CDR3 protein: CASSSRDRNYEQYF
J gene: TRBJ2-7; D gene: -; clone size: -; V gene: TRBV27; CDR3 DNA: TGTGCCAGCAGATCCACCTACGAGCAGTACTTC; CDR3 protein: CASRSTYEQYF
J gene: TRBJ1-1; D gene: TRBD1; clone size: few; V gene: TRBV28; CDR3 DNA: TGTGCCAGCAAAGTATCAGGGGGCGGGAGCTCTTACACTGAAGCTTTCTTT; CDR3 protein: CASKVSGGGSSYTEAFF
J gene: TRBJ2-7; D gene: -; clone size: once; V gene: TRBV6-5; CDR3 DNA: TGTGCCAGCAGGGACGACAGGCAAACCTACGAGCAGTACTTC; CDR3 protein: CASRDDRQTYEQYF
J gene: TRBJ2-7; D gene: TRBD1; clone size: -; V gene: TRBV11-2; CDR3 DNA: TGTGCCAGCAGCCCCTCCGGGACAGGGGGGTTGGAGCAGTACTTC; CDR3 protein: CASSPSGTGGLEQYF
J gene: TRBJ2-1; D gene: TRBD2; clone size: -; V gene: TRBV5-1; CDR3 DNA: TGCGCCAGCAGCTTGGGACTAGCGGTATCGAGCTCCTACAATGAGCAGTTCTTC; CDR3 protein: CASSLGLAVSSSYNEQFF
J gene: TRBJ2-2; D gene: -; clone size: -; V gene: TRBV12-5; CDR3 DNA: TGTGCTAGTGGTCCTGAGAAGAACACCGGGGAGCTGTTTTTT; CDR3 protein: CASGPEKNTGELFF
J gene: TRBJ2-6; D gene: TRBD1; clone size: -; V gene: TRBV29-1; CDR3 DNA: TGCAGCGTTGTCCAGGGGGCTGGGGCCAACGTCCTGACTTTC; CDR3 protein: CSVVQGAGANVLTF
J gene: TRBJ1-2; D gene: -; clone size: -; V gene: TRBV11-1; CDR3 DNA: TGTGCCAGCAGCCGATATGAGTATGGCTACACCTTC; CDR3 protein: CASSRYEYGYTF
J gene: TRBJ2-7; D gene: -; clone size: -; V gene: TRBV18; CDR3 DNA: TGTGCCAGCTCACCATTGGTCAGCGGGTTACCCTACGAGCAGTACTTC; CDR3 protein: CASSPLVSGLPYEQYF
J gene: TRBJ2-3; D gene: TRBD2; clone size: few; V gene: TRBV5-5; CDR3 DNA: TGTGCCAGCAGCTGGGGGGGGGTTCGCACAGATACGCAGTATTTT; CDR3 protein: CASSWGGVRTDTQYF
J gene: TRBJ2-5; D gene: -; clone size: -; V gene: TRBV28; CDR3 DNA: TGTGCCAGCAGTTTAATAGGCAGACAAGAAGAGACCCAGTACTTC; CDR3 protein: CASSLIGRQEETQYF
J gene: TRBJ2-3; D gene: TRBD1; clone size: once; V gene: TRBV19; CDR3 DNA: TGTGCCAGTAGTATCACAGGGGGATACGATACGCAGTATTTT; CDR3 protein: CASSITGGYDTQYF
J gene: TRBJ1-1; D gene: TRBD1; clone size: -; V gene: TRBV5-1; CDR3 DNA: TGCGCCAGCAGCTTGTTCACAGGGGCCACTGAAGCTTTCTTT; CDR3 protein: CASSLFTGATEAFF